This TCR beta chain emerged from a study of T cells in Graves' hyperthyroidism and ophthalmopathy. The investigators amplified TCR beta CDR3 regions from RNA transcripts. RT-PCR in the first round (using the HTBI primer set) targeted the TCR CDR3. In TCRdb, the multiplex PCR reads were re-called with MiXCR into one record per CDR3 protein. Of a few hundred thousand distinct CDR3 sequences detected, roughly 46% appear once; the ten largest clones hold over 15%. In its sample, this clonotype was seen many times. The germline CDR1 and CDR2 sequences are MDHEN and SYDVKM. V was trimmed by 5 bases and J by 4 bases, leaving 11 bases between them. This CDR3 region has 13 residues.

The sample was peripheral blood or thyroid tissue (not recorded which). The TCR comes from an adult woman with Graves' disease, either hyperthyroidism or ophthalmopathy (not recorded which). The chain recombines TRBV28 with TRBJ1-2; no clear D. The CDR3 spells CASSPSTTYGYTF. The CDR3 coding sequence is TGTGCCAGCAGTCCCTCTACCACCTATGGCTACACCTTC.